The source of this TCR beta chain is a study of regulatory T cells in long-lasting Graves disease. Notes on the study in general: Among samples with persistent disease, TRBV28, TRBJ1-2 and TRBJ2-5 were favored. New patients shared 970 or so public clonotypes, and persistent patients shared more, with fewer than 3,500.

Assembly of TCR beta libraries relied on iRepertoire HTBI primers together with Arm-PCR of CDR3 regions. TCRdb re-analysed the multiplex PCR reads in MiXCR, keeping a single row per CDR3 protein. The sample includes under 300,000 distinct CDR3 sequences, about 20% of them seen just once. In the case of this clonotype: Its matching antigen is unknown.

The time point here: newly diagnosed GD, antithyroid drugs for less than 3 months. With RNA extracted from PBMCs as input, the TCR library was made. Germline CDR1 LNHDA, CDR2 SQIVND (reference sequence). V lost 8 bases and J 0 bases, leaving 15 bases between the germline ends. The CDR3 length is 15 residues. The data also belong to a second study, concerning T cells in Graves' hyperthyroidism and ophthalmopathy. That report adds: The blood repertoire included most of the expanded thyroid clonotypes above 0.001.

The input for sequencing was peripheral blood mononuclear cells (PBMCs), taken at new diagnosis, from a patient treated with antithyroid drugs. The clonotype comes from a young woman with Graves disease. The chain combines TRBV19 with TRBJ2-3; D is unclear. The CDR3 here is CASRLARASTDTQYF. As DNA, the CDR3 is TGTGCCAGTCGGCTTGCTAGGGCTAGCACAGATACGCAGTATTTT. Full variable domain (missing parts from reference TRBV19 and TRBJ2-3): DGGITQSPKYLFRKEGQNVTLSCEQNLNHDAMYWYRQDPGQGLRLIYYSQIVNDFQKGDIAEGYSVSREKKESFPLTVTSAQKNPTAFYLCASRLARASTDTQYFGPGTRLTVL.